These 22 T cell receptor beta chains were sequenced from one sample in a study of Ad26.COV2.S vaccination and SARS-CoV-2 variants. Treatment given: some 20 received Ad26.COV2.S at low or high dose, single or two shots; 5 received placebo; per-sample allocation not given. Specimen acquisition occurred on day 63 following the initial vaccine or placebo injection. Produced via immunoSEQ multiplex PCR; TCRdb's table is partial and in-frame only. The sample shows around 370,000 clones, about 85% of them seen only once. Specimen: peripheral blood, collected in a trial of Ad26.COV2.S vaccine versus placebo. The source is a person between 18 and 59 years old who received the Ad26.COV2.S COVID-19 vaccine or a placebo.

The chain carries TRBV18 and TRBJ2-7, with D unclear. The CDR3 is 13 amino acids. Trimming cost V 4 bases and J 0 bases, with 7 bases left between them. Germline assignment: CDR1 KGHSH and CDR2 LQKENI. Here the CDR3 reads CASSHSDSYEQYF. The CDR3 DNA follows: TGTGCCAGCTCACACTCGGACTCCTACGAGCAGTACTTC. The variable domain in full, with the rest retrieved from reference TRBV18 and TRBJ2-7, is NAGVMQNPRHLVRRRGQEARLRCSPMKGHSHVYWYRQLPEEGLKFMVYLQKENIIDESGMPKERFSAEFPKEGPSILRIQQVVRGDSAAYFCASSHSDSYEQYFGPGTRLTVT.

This chain links TRBV7-2 with TRBJ1-6; tentatively, D is TRBD1 (5 bases). This CDR3 region has 16 residues. Deletions cut 5 bases from V and 4 bases from J, with 15 bases between. Looked up from germline, CDR1 is SGHTA and CDR2 is FQGNSA. CDR3 protein: CASSLNGTEYNSPLHF. The CDR3 DNA reads TGTGCCAGCAGCCTGAACGGGACCGAATATAATTCACCCCTCCACTTT.

As regards this clone: The DNA is omitted, as the CDR3 cannot be located on it reliably, and the CDR3 follows TCRdb's listing. This chain connects TRBV12-3 or TRBV12-4 to TRBJ2-2. The length of the CDR3 is 12 amino acids, counting both ends. CDR3 protein: CASILDPGELFF.

The chain uses TRBV3-1 (or the pseudogene TRBV3-2) and TRBJ1-1; D uncertain. Trimming cost V 4 bases and J 7 bases, with 13 bases left between them. CDR3 length equals 13 residues. The germline V gene has CDR1 LGHDT and CDR2 YNNKEL (reference sequence). The CDR3 spells CASSLNTGFEAFF. The CDR3 DNA sequence: TGTGCCAGCAGCCTAAATACGGGATTTGAAGCTTTCTTT.

The chain couples TRBV7-2 to TRBJ1-6; no definite D call. The V gene lost 3 bases and the J gene lost 10 bases, with 7 bases spanning the gap. The length of the CDR3 is 12 residues. Looked up from germline, CDR1 is SGHTA and CDR2 is FQGNSA. The CDR3 loop is CASSLVQSPLHF. CDR3 DNA sequence: TGTGCCAGCAGCTTGGTGCAATCACCCCTCCACTTT.

The chain recombines TRBV7-9 with TRBJ1-2; the D gene is possibly TRBD1 (6 bases). Germline CDR1 is SEHNR and CDR2 is FQNEAQ (reference sequence). V lost 6 bases and J 4 bases, leaving 18 bases between the germline ends. The CDR3 covers 15 residues. The CDR3 DNA sequence: TGTGCCAGCAGTCCACAGGGTACCTTAGGCTATGGCTACACCTTC. This codes for CASSPQGTLGYGYTF.

V usage is TRBV2 and J usage is TRBJ2-2; TRBD2 matches 9 bases. The length of the CDR3 is 16 residues. The germline V gene has CDR1 SNHLY and CDR2 FYNNEI. The ends lost 8 bases at V and 7 bases at J; junction bases unmatched: 14. The CDR3 region is CASGGLAGVVGGELFF. In DNA form, the CDR3 reads TGTGCCAGCGGGGGATTAGCGGGAGTCGTGGGCGGGGAGCTGTTTTTT.

This chain connects TRBV28 to TRBJ1-5; the D gene is possibly TRBD1 (5 bases). CDR1 MDHEN and CDR2 SYDVKM come from the germline V gene. The CDR3 covers 19 residues. Between the trimmed V and J ends, which lost 5 bases and 2 bases, there was a span of 25 bases. In DNA, the CDR3 is TGTGCCAGCAGTCAACACCGGCAGGGCGGTTTAATCGGCAATCAGCCCCAGCATTTT. Translation gives CASSQHRQGGLIGNQPQHF.

This clone was observed a single time. The chain carries TRBV4-1 and TRBJ2-1, with 9 bases lining up with TRBD2. V shed 0 bases, J shed 6 bases, and the junction held 12 bases outside the gene matches. The germline V gene has CDR1 MGHRA and CDR2 YSYEKL. This CDR3 spans 18 amino acids. The CDR3: CASSQDHGGLAFRNEQFF. The CDR3 nucleotides read TGCGCCAGCAGCCAAGATCATGGGGGACTAGCTTTTCGCAATGAGCAGTTCTTC.

This sequence joins TRBV28 and TRBJ2-7, with 7 bases matching TRBD1. The CDR3 has 14 residues. CDR1 MDHEN and CDR2 SYDVKM come from the germline V gene. Losses at the gene ends were 3 bases for V and 3 bases for J; bases not matched to a gene: 5. The CDR3 bases are TGTGCCAGCAGTTTCCCGGGACAGATCTACGAGCAGTACTTC. Translating gives CASSFPGQIYEQYF.

The gene calls are TRBV7-9 and TRBJ2-3; no clear D gene. The germline V gene encodes CDR1 SEHNR and CDR2 FQNEAQ (reference sequence). Trimming cost V 5 bases and J 0 bases, with 12 bases left between them. The CDR3 is 15 amino acids. This CDR3 is CASSQRPTSTDTQYF. The CDR3 DNA sequence: TGTGCCAGCAGCCAGCGACCTACGAGCACAGATACGCAGTATTTT. The full variable domain, in which reference TRBV7-9 and TRBJ2-3 provide the parts outside the CDR3, is DTGVSQNPRHKITKRGQNVTFRCDPISEHNRLYWYRQTLGQGPEFLTYFQNEAQLEKSRLLSDRFSAERPKGSFSTLEIQRTEQGDSAMYLCASSQRPTSTDTQYFGPGTRLTVL.

The CDR3 DNA is TGTGCCAGCAGTTACAGGGGGTATGGCTACACCTTC. This translates into CASSYRGYGYTF. V gene TRBV28 combines with J gene TRBJ1-2, with 8 bases aligning to TRBD1. Germline V CDR1 and CDR2: MDHEN, SYDVKM. The CDR3 length is 12 residues. Trimming took 4 bases from V and 5 from J; bases not matched to a gene: 0.

The chain links TRBV4-1 to TRBJ2-7, with D uncertain. This CDR3 spans 16 amino acids. V dropped 4 bases and J dropped 5 bases, with 21 bases sitting between them. Per germline, CDR1 MGHRA and CDR2 YSYEKL. CDR3 sequence reads: CASSPKARSYSHEQYF. CDR3 sequence (DNA): TGCGCCAGCAGCCCCAAGGCAAGGTCCTATTCCCACGAGCAGTACTTC.

The chain recombines TRBV5-1 with TRBJ2-7; D gene ambiguous. Germline CDR1 reads SGHRS; CDR2 reads YFSETQ. With 0 bases removed from V and 7 bases from J, the gap between germline ends came to 17 bases. The CDR3 is made up of 15 amino acids. CDR3 nucleotides: TGCGCCAGCAGCTTGGAATTTGGGTATTTGGGGGAGCAGTACTTC. It is translated as CASSLEFGYLGEQYF.

Here the CDR3 reads CASSPLGSAGGYTF. CDR3 DNA sequence: TGTGCCAGCAGCCCCTTGGGAAGTGCCGGGGGCTACACCTTC. This chain links TRBV9 with TRBJ1-2; no clear D gene. CDR3 length equals 14 residues. Germline CDR1 reads SGDLS; CDR2 reads YYNGEE. V was clipped by 4 bases and J by 8 bases, with 18 bases between them.

V gene TRBV20-1 combines with J gene TRBJ2-5; 14 nucleotides line up with TRBD2. Germline CDR1 is DFQATT and CDR2 is SNEGSKA (reference sequence). V shed 3 bases, J shed 4 bases, and the junction held 4 bases outside the gene matches. The CDR3 contains 15 residues. CDR3 sequence: CSASPGLAGGETQYF. The DNA of the CDR3 is TGCAGTGCTAGTCCCGGACTAGCGGGAGGAGAGACCCAGTACTTC.

This clone was counted a few times. V and J are TRBV19 and TRBJ2-3; 10 positions agree with TRBD2. CDR1 and CDR2 from the germline V gene are LNHDA and SQIVND (reference sequence). This CDR3 has 14 amino acids. Losses at the gene ends were 6 bases for V and 5 bases for J; bases not matched to a gene: 5. CDR3 nucleotides: TGTGCCAGTAGAAGCGGGGGGGCCGGAGATACGCAGTATTTT. It specifies CASRSGGAGDTQYF.

The V call is TRBV28, the J call TRBJ2-2; 7 bases are a match to TRBD1. Germline CDR1 MDHEN, CDR2 SYDVKM. The CDR3 is 14 amino acids. After removal of 8 bases from V and 5 bases from J, the junction contained 8 bases not matched to a gene. As DNA, the CDR3 is TGTGCCAGCCACGAGTACAGGGGTACCGGGGAGCTGTTTTTT. Its protein is CASHEYRGTGELFF.

The chain employs TRBV29-1 and TRBJ2-7, with 10 bases lining up with TRBD1. The CDR3 runs 13 residues. Trimming removed 4 bases from V and 9 bases from J; junction bases left unmatched: 9. Per germline, CDR1 SQVTM and CDR2 ANQGSEA. The DNA of the CDR3 is TGCAGCGTTGGAGGACAGGGGGAGGATGGGCAGTACTTC. Its protein is CSVGGQGEDGQYF.

This chain joins TRBV5-4 and TRBJ2-2; tentative D call: TRBD2 (5 bases). The V end was cut by 3 bases, the J end by 5 bases, with 8 bases between. The CDR3 extends over 13 amino acids. Germline V CDR1 and CDR2: SGHNT, YYREEE (reference sequence). The CDR3 region is CASSSLGTGELFF. The CDR3 nucleotides read TGTGCCAGCAGCTCACTAGGGACCGGGGAGCTGTTTTTT.

J is TRBJ2-3 and V is TRBV5-4; 12 nucleotides agree with TRBD2. Per the germline V gene, CDR1 is SGHNT and CDR2 is YYREEE (reference sequence). The CDR3 totals 19 residues. V shed 1 base and J 2 bases; nucleotides not matched to a gene: 11. Here the CDR3 reads CASSLLGLAGGPNTDTQYF. Here the CDR3 DNA reads TGTGCCAGCAGCTTGCTTGGTCTAGCGGGAGGGCCCAACACAGATACGCAGTATTTT. Variable domain in full (rest from reference TRBV5-4 and TRBJ2-3): ETGVTQSPTHLIKTRGQQVTLRCSSQSGHNTVSWYQQALGQGPQFIFQYYREEENGRGNFPPRFSGLQFPNYSSELNVNALELDDSALYLCASSLLGLAGGPNTDTQYFGPGTRLTVL.

The chain is built from TRBV19 and TRBJ1-5; D is perhaps TRBD1 (6 bases). V was shortened by 2 bases and J by 4 bases, with 12 bases between the two germline ends. CDR1 and CDR2 (germline): LNHDA, SQIVND (reference sequence). This CDR3 spans 15 amino acids. The CDR3 region is CASSILGARNQPQHF. CDR3 bases: TGTGCCAGTAGTATATTGGGGGCGCGGAATCAGCCCCAGCATTTT.